The rows below give T cell receptor beta chains drawn from one sample of a study of blood T cell repertoires in COVID-19. TCRdb's copy holds only in-frame clones and misses some; the assay was immunoSEQ multiplex PCR. Counted here are about 220,000 clones, around 80% occurring once; the ten biggest clones make up 9.5% to 15%. Material for sequencing was peripheral blood. The source of these receptors is a human donor in a cohort sampled during active COVID-19. Each CDR3 is given without its conserved first and last residue. Fields, in order: V gene, CDR3 protein.

TRBV28 ASTQTLAGVPRGETQY
TRBV2 ASSDRNSPLH
TRBV4-3 ASSPRMSGDTQY
TRBV7-9 ASSVRGPPGNTIY
TRBV7-9 ASSLVSGQETQY
TRBV19 ASSLADEQY
TRBV6-5 ASSSLYEQY
TRBV6-5 ASSPAGGDNSPLH
TRBV3-1/TRBV3-2 ASSQFAQGYGYT
TRBV11-2 ASSPIRSTDTQY
TRBV25-1 ASNPGGSTGELF
TRBV7-3 ASSQEGTGGLTQY
TRBV7-2 ASSLGTVSGNTIY
TRBV7-2 ASSRANYGYT
TRBV2 ASSENRNQPQH
TRBV6-2/TRBV6-3 ASSYQGVRGYT
TRBV18 ASSPSQQGEGYT
TRBV28 ASSLGRGEQF
TRBV27 ASSPGGQGQGYT
TRBV2 AGSGGSSDEQF
TRBV7-8 ASSSDSGTVRRVGELF
TRBV7-2 ASSQGRQETQY
TRBV6-5 ASRADRVEY
TRBV28 ASSRFWGTTNEKLF
TRBV6-2/TRBV6-3 ASSYVAGGIQETQY
TRBV5-6 ASSLGTPTETQY